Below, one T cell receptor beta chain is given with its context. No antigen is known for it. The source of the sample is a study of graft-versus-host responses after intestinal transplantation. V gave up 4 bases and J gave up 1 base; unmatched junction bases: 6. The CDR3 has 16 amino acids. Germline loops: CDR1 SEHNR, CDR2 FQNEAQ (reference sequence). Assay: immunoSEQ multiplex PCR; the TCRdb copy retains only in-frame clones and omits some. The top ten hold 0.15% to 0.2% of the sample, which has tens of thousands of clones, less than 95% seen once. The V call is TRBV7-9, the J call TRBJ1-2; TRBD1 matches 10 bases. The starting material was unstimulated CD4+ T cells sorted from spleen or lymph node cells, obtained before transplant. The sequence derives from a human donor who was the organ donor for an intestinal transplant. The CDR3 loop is CASSSVGTGVNYGYTF. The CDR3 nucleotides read TGTGCCAGCAGCTCTGTAGGGACAGGGGTTAACTATGGCTACACCTTC.